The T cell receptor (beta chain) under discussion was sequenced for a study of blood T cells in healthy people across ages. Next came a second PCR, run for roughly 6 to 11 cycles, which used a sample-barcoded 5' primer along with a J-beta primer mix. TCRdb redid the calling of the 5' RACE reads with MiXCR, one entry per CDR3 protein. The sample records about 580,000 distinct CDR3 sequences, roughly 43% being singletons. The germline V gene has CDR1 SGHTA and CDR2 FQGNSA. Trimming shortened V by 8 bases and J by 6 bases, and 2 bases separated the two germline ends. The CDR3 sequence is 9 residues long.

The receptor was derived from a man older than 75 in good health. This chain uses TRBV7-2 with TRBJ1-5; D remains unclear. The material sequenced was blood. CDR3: CASGQPQHF. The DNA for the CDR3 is TGTGCCAGCGGTCAGCCCCAGCATTTT.